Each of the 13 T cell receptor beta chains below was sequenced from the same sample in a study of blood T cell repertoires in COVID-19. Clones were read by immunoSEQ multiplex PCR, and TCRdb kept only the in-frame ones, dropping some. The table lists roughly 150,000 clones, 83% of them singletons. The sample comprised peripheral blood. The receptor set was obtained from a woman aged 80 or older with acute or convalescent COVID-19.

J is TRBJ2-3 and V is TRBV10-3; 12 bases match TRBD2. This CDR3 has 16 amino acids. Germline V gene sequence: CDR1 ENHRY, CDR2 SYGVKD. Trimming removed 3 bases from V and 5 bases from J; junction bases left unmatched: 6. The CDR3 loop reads CAISDPLAGGLDTQYF. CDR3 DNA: TGTGCCATCAGTGATCCACTAGCGGGAGGTCTAGATACGCAGTATTTT.

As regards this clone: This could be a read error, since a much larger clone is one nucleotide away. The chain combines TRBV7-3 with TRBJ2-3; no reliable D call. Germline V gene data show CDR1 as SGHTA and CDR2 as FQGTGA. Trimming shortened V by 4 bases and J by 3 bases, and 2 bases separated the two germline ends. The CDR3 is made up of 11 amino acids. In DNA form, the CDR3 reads TGTGCCAGCAGCTCAACAGATACGCAGTATTTT. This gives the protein CASSSTDTQYF.

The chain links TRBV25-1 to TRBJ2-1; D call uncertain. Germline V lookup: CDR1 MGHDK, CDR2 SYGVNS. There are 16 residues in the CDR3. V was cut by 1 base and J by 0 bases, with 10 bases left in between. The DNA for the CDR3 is TGTGCCAGCAGTGAATCGCGGCCTAGCTCCTACAATGAGCAGTTCTTC. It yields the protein CASSESRPSSYNEQFF.

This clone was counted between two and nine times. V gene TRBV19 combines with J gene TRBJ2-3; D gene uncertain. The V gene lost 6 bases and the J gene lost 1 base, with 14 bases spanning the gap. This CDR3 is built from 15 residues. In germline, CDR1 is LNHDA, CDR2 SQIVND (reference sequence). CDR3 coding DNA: TGTGCCAGTAGCCCCGCGTCGTACCGCACAGATACGCAGTATTTT. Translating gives CASSPASYRTDTQYF.

The CDR3 sequence is CASSLDRGSEQYF. Here the CDR3 DNA reads TGTGCCAGCTCACTGGACAGGGGCTCCGAGCAGTACTTC. The rearrangement links TRBV18 to TRBJ2-7, with TRBD1 identical over 9 bases. J was trimmed by 6 bases and V by 4 bases; bases with no gene match: 4. CDR1 is KGHSH, CDR2 LQKENI, per germline. The CDR3 consists of 13 residues.

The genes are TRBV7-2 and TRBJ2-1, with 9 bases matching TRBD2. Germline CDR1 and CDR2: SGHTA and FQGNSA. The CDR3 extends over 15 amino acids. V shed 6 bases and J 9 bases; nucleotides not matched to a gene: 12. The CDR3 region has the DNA TGTGCCAGCAGTGGTGGGCTAGCGGGACTTCGTGAGCAGTTCTTC. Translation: CASSGGLAGLREQFF.

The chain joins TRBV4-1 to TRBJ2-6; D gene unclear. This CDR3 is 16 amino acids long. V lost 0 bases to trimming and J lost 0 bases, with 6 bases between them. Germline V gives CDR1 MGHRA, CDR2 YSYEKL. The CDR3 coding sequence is TGCGCCAGCAGCCAAGAATCACTCTCTGGGGCCAACGTCCTGACTTTC. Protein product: CASSQESLSGANVLTF.

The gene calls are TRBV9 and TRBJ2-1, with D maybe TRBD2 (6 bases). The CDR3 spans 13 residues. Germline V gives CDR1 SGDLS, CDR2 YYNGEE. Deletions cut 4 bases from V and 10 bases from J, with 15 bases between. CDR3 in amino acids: CASSTGLGEEQFF. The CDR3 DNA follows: TGTGCCAGCAGCACGGGACTTGGCGAAGAGCAGTTCTTC.

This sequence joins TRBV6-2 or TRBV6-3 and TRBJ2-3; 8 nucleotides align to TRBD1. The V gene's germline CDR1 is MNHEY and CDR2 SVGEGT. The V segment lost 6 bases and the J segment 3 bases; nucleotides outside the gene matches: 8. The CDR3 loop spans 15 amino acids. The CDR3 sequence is CASSHDRGGTDTQYF. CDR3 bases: TGTGCCAGCAGCCACGACAGGGGTGGGACAGATACGCAGTATTTT.

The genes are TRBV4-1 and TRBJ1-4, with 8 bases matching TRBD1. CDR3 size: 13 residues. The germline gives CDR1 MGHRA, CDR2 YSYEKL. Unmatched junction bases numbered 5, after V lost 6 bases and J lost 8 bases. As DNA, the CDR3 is TGCGCCAGCAGACGGACAGGGATGGAAAAACTGTTTTTT. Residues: CASRRTGMEKLFF.

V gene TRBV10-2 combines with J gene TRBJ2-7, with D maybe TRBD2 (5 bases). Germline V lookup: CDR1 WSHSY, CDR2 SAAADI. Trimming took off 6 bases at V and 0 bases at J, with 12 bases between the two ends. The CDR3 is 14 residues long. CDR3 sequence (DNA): TGCGCCAGCAGGGGAGAGTCTCCCTCCTACGAGCAGTACTTC. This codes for CASRGESPSYEQYF.

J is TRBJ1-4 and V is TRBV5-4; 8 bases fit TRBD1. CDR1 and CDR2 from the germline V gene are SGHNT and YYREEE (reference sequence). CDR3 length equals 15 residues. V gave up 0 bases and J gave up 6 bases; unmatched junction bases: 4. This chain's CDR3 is CASSLAGTGDEKLFF. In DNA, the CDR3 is TGTGCCAGCAGCTTGGCCGGGACAGGAGATGAAAAACTGTTTTTT.

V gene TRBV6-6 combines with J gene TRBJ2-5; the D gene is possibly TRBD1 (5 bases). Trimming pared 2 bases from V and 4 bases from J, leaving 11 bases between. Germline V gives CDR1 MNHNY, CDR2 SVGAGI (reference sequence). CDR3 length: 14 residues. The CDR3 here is CASSYPPGRETQYF. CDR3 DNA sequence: TGTGCCAGCAGTTACCCCCCAGGGCGAGAGACCCAGTACTTC.